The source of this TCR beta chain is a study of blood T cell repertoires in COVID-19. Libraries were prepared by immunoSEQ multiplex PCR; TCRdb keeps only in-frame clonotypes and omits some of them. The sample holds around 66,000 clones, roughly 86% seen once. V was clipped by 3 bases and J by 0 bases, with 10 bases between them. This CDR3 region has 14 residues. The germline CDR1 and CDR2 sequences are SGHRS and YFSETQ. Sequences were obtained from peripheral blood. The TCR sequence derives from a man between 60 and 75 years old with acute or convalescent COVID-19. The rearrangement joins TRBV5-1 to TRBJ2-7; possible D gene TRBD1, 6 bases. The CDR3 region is CASSWDTSSYEQYF. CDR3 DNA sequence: TGCGCCAGCAGCTGGGACACCTCCTCCTACGAGCAGTACTTC.